What follows describes a single T cell receptor (beta chain). Its antigen remains unknown. Profiling relied on immunoSEQ multiplex PCR, and the TCRdb table lists in-frame clones only, not all of them. The sample has fewer than 130,000 clones, 94% seen once. The CDR3 consists of 16 residues. Germline V gene sequence: CDR1 WNHNN, CDR2 SYGVQD (reference sequence). V lost 2 bases to trimming and J lost 5 bases, with 18 bases between them. The sample originates from a study of T cell responses to AZD1222 COVID-19 vaccine. Study-level findings and limits: Donors were largely white British and mainly female; clonal diversity was possibly underestimated.

Combined were second doses at about 4 or about 12 weeks. The clonotype comes from an adult who received the AZD1222 COVID-19 vaccine. V usage is TRBV10-1 and J usage is TRBJ1-2; the D gene is possibly TRBD1 (5 bases). Source: peripheral blood, taken 28 days after the second AZD1222 dose. The CDR3 is CASSERDAPSIYGYTF. CDR3 coding DNA: TGCGCCAGCAGTGAGAGGGACGCCCCGTCCATATATGGCTACACCTTC.